One sample yielded the 32 T cell receptor beta chains listed below, sequenced in a study of a mutant IDH1 vaccine in newly diagnosed glioma. As to time point: baseline, week 1 (first vaccination visit). Treatment: pre-vaccination baseline after standard-of-care therapy. Data came from immunoSEQ multiplex PCR; TCRdb stores just in-frame clones and leaves some out. The sample holds 15,000 or so clones, more than 65% seen once. The material was PBMCs, obtained from a glioma patient treated with radiotherapy, temozolomide or both. The receptors derive from a man aged 35 to 55 with glioma.

The V and J genes are TRBV7-2 and TRBJ2-3; 8 bases align to TRBD1. The V gene's germline CDR1 is SGHTA and CDR2 FQGNSA. The V gene end was trimmed by 5 bases and the J gene end by 6 bases; junction bases not matched to a gene: 4. The length of the CDR3 is 13 residues. In DNA form, the CDR3 reads TGTGCCAGCAGCACCCGGGACAGGGATACGCAGTATTTT. It encodes CASSTRDRDTQYF.

This clone was recorded a few times. V usage is TRBV7-2 and J usage is TRBJ1-3; no clear D. Germline lookup yields CDR1 SGHTA and CDR2 FQGNSA. V was cut by 5 bases and J by 0 bases, with 17 bases left in between. CDR3 length equals 17 residues. CDR3 coding DNA: TGTGCCAGCAGCCCGCCCCCGGTTCCCAGCTCTGGAAACACCATATATTTT. The encoded protein is CASSPPPVPSSGNTIYF.

CDR3 protein: CASSQKERTVVNTEAFF. The DNA of the CDR3 is TGTGCCAGCAGCCAGAAGGAGAGAACAGTTGTGAACACTGAAGCTTTCTTT. The chain links TRBV11-1 to TRBJ1-1; D is unresolved. Germline loops: CDR1 SGHAT, CDR2 FQDESV (reference sequence). This CDR3 region has 17 residues. Trimming left V 5 bases short and J 0 bases short, with 19 bases between.

This clone was detected once. The chain joins TRBV15 to TRBJ2-7; possibly TRBD2 for D (6 bases). This CDR3 has 14 amino acids. The germline V gene has CDR1 LNHNV and CDR2 YYDKDF (reference sequence). V dropped 1 base and J dropped 5 bases, with 12 bases sitting between them. CDR3 protein: CATSRVFSGDEQYF. The CDR3 coding sequence is TGTGCCACCAGCAGAGTTTTTTCGGGAGACGAGCAGTACTTC.

The V call is TRBV19, the J call TRBJ1-5; D not resolved. The CDR3 sequence is 10 residues long. V was trimmed by 5 bases and J by 11 bases, leaving 7 bases between them. Germline lookup yields CDR1 LNHDA and CDR2 SQIVND (reference sequence). The CDR3 is CASSGRAQHF. CDR3 coding DNA: TGTGCCAGTAGTGGTAGAGCCCAGCATTTT. The complete variable domain, with remaining parts taken from reference TRBV19 and TRBJ1-5, reads DGGITQSPKYLFRKEGQNVTLSCEQNLNHDAMYWYRQDPGQGLRLIYYSQIVNDFQKGDIAEGYSVSREKKESFPLTVTSAQKNPTAFYLCASSGRAQHFGDGTRLSIL.

The V gene is TRBV18, the J gene TRBJ1-1; weak D call: TRBD1 (6 bases). This CDR3 contains 13 residues. Germline CDR1 and CDR2: KGHSH and LQKENI. Trimming removed 6 bases from V and 4 bases from J, with 12 bases in between. The DNA for the CDR3 is TGTGCCAGCTCGCCAGGGGTTCGCACTGAAGCTTTCTTT. Translating gives CASSPGVRTEAFF.

The rearrangement joins TRBV5-4 to TRBJ2-3, with 12 nucleotides matching TRBD2. CDR3 length: 15 residues. The V gene end was trimmed by 7 bases and the J gene end by 3 bases; junction bases not matched to a gene: 6. Looked up from germline, CDR1 is SGHNT and CDR2 is YYREEE (reference sequence). CDR3 nucleotides: TGTGCCAGCCCCGGGACTAGCGGGTTGACAGATACGCAGTATTTT. It codes for CASPGTSGLTDTQYF.

The rearrangement uses TRBV11-2 and TRBJ2-7, with a possible D match to TRBD2 (5 bases). The germline V and J ends were trimmed by 2 bases and 4 bases, with 6 bases remaining between them. CDR1 and CDR2 from the germline V gene are SGHAT and FQNNGV. This CDR3 has 12 amino acids. The DNA for the CDR3 is TGTGCCAGCAGCTTATGGGAGTACGAGCAGTACTTC. Amino acid sequence: CASSLWEYEQYF.

The chain recombines TRBV6-6 with TRBJ2-7, with no clear D. The CDR3 covers 13 residues. V dropped 2 bases and J dropped 3 bases, with 8 bases sitting between them. CDR1 and CDR2 (germline): MNHNY, SVGAGI (reference sequence). For the CDR3, the DNA is TGTGCCAGCAGTTACGGCGGATACTACGAGCAGTACTTC. Its protein product is CASSYGGYYEQYF.

This chain links TRBV28 with TRBJ2-7; 9 bases match TRBD2. Germline values: CDR1 MDHEN, CDR2 SYDVKM. Unmatched junction bases numbered 3, after V lost 8 bases and J lost 1 base. The length of the CDR3 is 13 residues. CDR3 amino acids: CASRLAASYEQYV. CDR3 DNA sequence: TGTGCCAGCCGACTAGCGGCTTCCTACGAGCAGTACGTC.

The chain employs TRBV28 and TRBJ2-2; D is unclear. Trimming took off 3 bases at V and 4 bases at J, with 9 bases between the two ends. Germline loops: CDR1 MDHEN, CDR2 SYDVKM. This CDR3 has 14 amino acids. The CDR3 loop reads CASSFLDSTGELFF. The CDR3 nucleotides are TGTGCCAGCAGTTTCCTAGATTCCACCGGGGAGCTGTTTTTT.

The V and J genes are TRBV7-8 and TRBJ2-1; 10 bases are a match to TRBD2. Trimming at V came to 2 bases and at J to 1 base, leaving 2 bases not matched to a gene. Germline V lookup: CDR1 SGHVS, CDR2 FQNEAQ. There are 16 residues in the CDR3. The CDR3 DNA reads TGTGCCAGCAGCTTAACTAGCGGGATTTCCTACAATGAGCAGTTCTTC. Amino acids: CASSLTSGISYNEQFF. Together with reference TRBV7-8 and TRBJ2-1, the CDR3 gives the full variable domain: GAGVSQSPRYKVAKRGQDVALRCDPISGHVSLFWYQQALGQGPEFLTYFQNEAQLDKSGLPSDRFFAERPEGSVSTLKIQRTQQEDSAVYLCASSLTSGISYNEQFFGPGTRLTVL.

DNA for the CDR3: TGTGCCAGTAGCTTGAGGGAACGGTTCCAAGAGACCCAGTACTTC. Its protein product is CASSLRERFQETQYF. The V gene is TRBV19, the J gene TRBJ2-5, with D possibly matching TRBD2 (5 bases). The V and J ends lost 6 bases and 1 base respectively, with 15 bases between them. This CDR3 comprises 15 residues. Germline loops: CDR1 LNHDA, CDR2 SQIVND (reference sequence).

This chain connects TRBV5-1 to TRBJ2-1, with D unclear. Per germline, CDR1 SGHRS and CDR2 YFSETQ. With 7 bases removed from V and 5 bases from J, the gap between germline ends came to 16 bases. This CDR3 has 14 amino acids. The CDR3 coding sequence is TGCGCCAGCCGAAAAGAGATATCACACAATGAGCAGTTCTTC. Its protein product is CASRKEISHNEQFF.

This clone was observed a single time. The V gene is TRBV11-2, the J gene TRBJ2-1; tentative D call: TRBD2 (5 bases). The V and J ends lost 5 bases and 4 bases respectively, with 27 bases between them. CDR1 is SGHAT, CDR2 FQNNGV, per germline. The CDR3 consists of 19 residues. This CDR3 is CASSLSQAHRPRRYNEQFF. The CDR3, as DNA: TGTGCCAGCAGCCTTTCTCAGGCCCACAGACCAAGGAGGTACAATGAGCAGTTCTTC. Combining the CDR3 with reference TRBV11-2 and TRBJ2-1 gives the whole variable domain EAGVAQSPRYKIIEKRQSVAFWCNPISGHATLYWYQQILGQGPKLLIQFQNNGVVDDSQLPKDRFSAERLKGVDSTLKIQPAKLEDSAVYLCASSLSQAHRPRRYNEQFFGPGTRLTVL.

The genes are TRBV5-4 and TRBJ1-1; perhaps TRBD1 as D (5 bases). The CDR3 spans 13 residues. CDR1 is SGHNT, CDR2 YYREEE, per germline (reference sequence). Trimming pared 4 bases from V and 1 base from J, leaving 8 bases between. The CDR3 region is CASSGAPNTEAFF. DNA for the CDR3: TGTGCCAGCAGCGGGGCCCCGAACACTGAAGCTTTCTTT.

The rearrangement links TRBV4-1 to TRBJ1-4, with TRBD1 matching over 9 bases. V was clipped by 1 base and J by 7 bases; unmatched bases: 10. CDR1 is MGHRA and CDR2 is YSYEKL in the germline V gene. There are 17 residues in the CDR3. The CDR3 region is CASSQGFGTGTGEKLFF. The CDR3 DNA follows: TGCGCCAGCAGCCAAGGGTTCGGGACAGGGACTGGTGAAAAACTGTTTTTT.

The chain is built from TRBV7-9 and TRBJ1-4; 9 bases are shared with TRBD1. CDR1 and CDR2 from the germline V gene are SEHNR and FQNEAQ (reference sequence). This CDR3 spans 15 amino acids. Trimming at V came to 3 bases and at J to 4 bases, leaving 3 bases not matched to a gene. In nucleotides, the CDR3 is TGTGCCAGCAGCTTCCCGACAGGGGGTAATGAAAAACTGTTTTTT. It codes for CASSFPTGGNEKLFF.

This clone was seen just once. The chain's CDR3 is CASSTSDLSSYEQYF. The DNA for the CDR3 is TGTGCCAGCAGCACGAGCGACCTTAGCTCCTACGAGCAGTACTTC. The V gene is TRBV21-1, the J gene TRBJ2-7; the table calls TRBD2, which could not be checked here. TRBV21-1 is an annotated pseudogene. CDR3 length: 15 residues.

The gene calls are TRBV29-1 and TRBJ2-5; TRBD2 matches at 8 bases. The trim removed 3 bases at V and 5 bases at J, leaving 23 bases unmatched. The CDR3 contains 19 residues. Germline assignment: CDR1 SQVTM and CDR2 ANQGSEA. The CDR3 DNA sequence: TGCAGCGTTGATTGGGGTACGGGACTAGTTTTTTCGGCGGGCGAGACCCAGTACTTC. Residues: CSVDWGTGLVFSAGETQYF.

This clone was seen once. The genes are TRBV19 and TRBJ2-1; 11 bases fit TRBD1. The CDR3 has 15 amino acids. The ends lost 4 bases at V and 8 bases at J; junction bases unmatched: 7. In germline, CDR1 is LNHDA, CDR2 SQIVND (reference sequence). DNA of the CDR3: TGTGCCAGTAGTAAGAGGACAGGGGGCTTCGATGAGCAGTTCTTC. Amino acids: CASSKRTGGFDEQFF.

The J gene is TRBJ2-7, the V gene TRBV5-1; 10 positions agree with TRBD2. V dropped 4 bases and J dropped 1; count of bases not matched to a gene: 5. Germline lookup yields CDR1 SGHRS and CDR2 YFSETQ. The CDR3 contains 15 residues. In DNA, the CDR3 is TGCGCCAGCAGCCAGCTAGCGGGAGAATCCTACGAGCAGTACTTC. This codes for CASSQLAGESYEQYF.

This chain links TRBV11-2 with TRBJ2-6, with no clear D. CDR1 and CDR2 from the germline V gene are SGHAT and FQNNGV. V was clipped by 1 base and J by 3 bases, with 1 base between them. This CDR3 comprises 13 residues. The CDR3 is CASSLGGANVLTF. The CDR3 coding sequence is TGTGCCAGCAGCTTAGGTGGGGCCAACGTCCTGACTTTC.

The chain links TRBV5-8 to TRBJ2-2; D gene uncertain. Germline CDR1 and CDR2: SGHTS and YDEGEE. Trimming cost V 4 bases and J 3 bases, with 7 bases left between them. The CDR3 loop spans 13 amino acids. As DNA, the CDR3 is TGTGCCAGCAGCCTAAGAGACACCGGGGAGCTGTTTTTT. It specifies CASSLRDTGELFF.

This clone appeared a single time. V usage is TRBV19 and J usage is TRBJ1-5, with 8 bases matching TRBD1. With 5 bases clipped from V and 5 bases from J, the junction kept 5 bases outside the gene matches. Germline V gene data show CDR1 as LNHDA and CDR2 as SQIVND (reference sequence). The CDR3 extends over 14 amino acids. The CDR3 coding sequence is TGTGCCAGTAGTGGACAGGGAGGGCATCAGCCCCAGCATTTT. Protein product: CASSGQGGHQPQHF.

This chain links TRBV6-4 with TRBJ1-1, with TRBD1 identical over 7 bases. The CDR3 spans 16 residues. Germline V gene sequence: CDR1 MRHNA, CDR2 SNTAGT. V dropped 3 bases and J dropped 4; count of bases not matched to a gene: 11. CDR3 protein: CASSDIGGAGSTEAFF. The CDR3 DNA follows: TGTGCCAGCAGTGATATAGGGGGCGCGGGGAGCACTGAAGCTTTCTTT.

The chain joins TRBV5-5 to TRBJ2-1; no reliable D call. The germline V and J ends were trimmed by 4 bases and 1 base, with 15 bases remaining between them. CDR3 length equals 16 residues. The germline V gene encodes CDR1 SGHKS and CDR2 YYEKEE (reference sequence). The CDR3 sequence: CASSPEQSFSYNEQFF. DNA of the CDR3: TGTGCCAGCAGCCCGGAACAAAGTTTTTCCTACAATGAGCAGTTCTTC. The variable domain in full, completed from reference TRBV5-5 and TRBJ2-1, reads DAGVTQSPTHLIKTRGQQVTLRCSPISGHKSVSWYQQVLGQGPQFIFQYYEKEERGRGNFPDRFSARQFPNYSSELNVNALLLGDSALYLCASSPEQSFSYNEQFFGPGTRLTVL.

In DNA, the CDR3 is TGCAGCGTTGAGTTAGGGACTAGCGGATACAATGAGCAGTTCTTC. It encodes CSVELGTSGYNEQFF. This chain uses TRBV29-1 with TRBJ2-1; TRBD2 matches 11 bases. Germline CDR1 reads SQVTM; CDR2 reads ANQGSEA. The CDR3 is made up of 15 amino acids. The junction had 5 bases not matched to a gene; V was cut back by 3 bases and J by 4 bases.

This sequence joins TRBV5-6 and TRBJ2-2, with 10 bases lining up with TRBD2. J was trimmed by 3 bases and V by 1 base; bases with no gene match: 6. Looked up from germline, CDR1 is SGHDT and CDR2 is YYEEEE. The CDR3 is 17 amino acids. CDR3 bases: TGTGCCAGCAGCTTGAATAGAGCGGGAGGGTACACCGGGGAGCTGTTTTTT. Translated: CASSLNRAGGYTGELFF.

The chain uses TRBV5-4 and TRBJ2-3, with 7 bases that match TRBD1. Germline assignment: CDR1 SGHNT and CDR2 YYREEE (reference sequence). The CDR3 loop spans 16 amino acids. J was trimmed by 0 bases and V by 1 base; bases with no gene match: 5. The CDR3 sequence: CASSLKRDSSTDTQYF. The DNA for the CDR3 is TGTGCCAGCAGCTTGAAGAGGGACAGTAGCACAGATACGCAGTATTTT. The full variable domain, in which reference TRBV5-4 and TRBJ2-3 provide the parts outside the CDR3, is ETGVTQSPTHLIKTRGQQVTLRCSSQSGHNTVSWYQQALGQGPQFIFQYYREEENGRGNFPPRFSGLQFPNYSSELNVNALELDDSALYLCASSLKRDSSTDTQYFGPGTRLTVL.

V and J are TRBV7-2 and TRBJ2-5; a weak D match, TRBD1 (5 bases). This CDR3 region has 12 residues. V was clipped by 6 bases and J by 5 bases, with 10 bases between them. Germline values: CDR1 SGHTA, CDR2 FQGNSA. The CDR3 is CASSPGYETQYF. In DNA form, the CDR3 reads TGTGCCAGCAGTCCAGGGTATGAGACCCAGTACTTC.

In this sample, this clone turned up a few times. J is TRBJ2-2 and V is TRBV7-7; a possible D gene is TRBD1 (6 bases). This CDR3 is 14 amino acids long. V lost 5 bases and J 5 bases, leaving 12 bases between the germline ends. Germline CDR1 reads SSHAT; CDR2 reads FNYEAQ (reference sequence). The CDR3 sequence is CASSQGWKTGELFF. The CDR3 region has the DNA TGTGCCAGCAGCCAGGGGTGGAAGACCGGGGAGCTGTTTTTT.